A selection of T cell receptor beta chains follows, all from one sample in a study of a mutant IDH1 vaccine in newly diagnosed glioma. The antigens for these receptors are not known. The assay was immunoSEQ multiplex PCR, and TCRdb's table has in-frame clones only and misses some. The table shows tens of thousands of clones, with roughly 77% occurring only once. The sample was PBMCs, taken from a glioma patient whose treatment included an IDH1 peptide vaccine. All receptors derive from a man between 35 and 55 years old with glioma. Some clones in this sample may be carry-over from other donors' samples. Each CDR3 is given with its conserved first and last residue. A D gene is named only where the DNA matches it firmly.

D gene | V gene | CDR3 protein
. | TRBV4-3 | CASSQDTAKETQYF
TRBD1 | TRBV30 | CAWSVVRLQGSSGNTIYF
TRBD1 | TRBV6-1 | CASSPTGNSGNTIYF
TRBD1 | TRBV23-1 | CASRGRTGSTDTQYF
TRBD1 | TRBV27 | CASSFGTGGYNEQFF
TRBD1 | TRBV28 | CASTTGEGSSYEQYF
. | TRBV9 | CASSVDEMNTEAFF
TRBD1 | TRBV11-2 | CASSLGAGGWEQYF
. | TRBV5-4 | CASSLGVSYEQYF
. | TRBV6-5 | CASSYSSRAYEQYF
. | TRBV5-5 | CASSPYDNPRGTDTQYF
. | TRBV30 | CAWSRDSPLHF
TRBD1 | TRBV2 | CASSGGLQGGEPQHF
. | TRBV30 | CAWSSPRVSNEKLFF
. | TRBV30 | CAWSVESPLHF
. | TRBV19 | CASSIRTLGHEQYF
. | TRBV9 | CASSRLTDGPQHF
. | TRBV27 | CASSRQENQETQYF
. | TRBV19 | CASSISVNYGYTF
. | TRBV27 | CASSPRQVLRNTEAFF
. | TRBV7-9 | CASSLGYGEQPQHF
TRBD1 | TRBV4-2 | CASSQDRRQGSSPLHF
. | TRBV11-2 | CASSSALSAPLGYTF
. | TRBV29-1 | CSARRQVEAFF
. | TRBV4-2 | CASSPRAALHTEAFF
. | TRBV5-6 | CASSPVNSPLHF
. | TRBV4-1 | CASSPRVGYYGYTF
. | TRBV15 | CATSLATGIWPYEQYF
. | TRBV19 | CASSTRGYEQYF
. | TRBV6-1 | CASSQQTHTDTQYF
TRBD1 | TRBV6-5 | CASSYSTGVKEKLFF
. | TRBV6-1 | CASSEGWQVAWPQHF
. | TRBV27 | CASSFQLGGPGFSGANVLTF
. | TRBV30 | CAWSANWGYEQYF
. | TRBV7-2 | CASSLRSGLIVEQYF
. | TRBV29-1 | CSVAGANEKLFF
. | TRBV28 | CASSLGAEDTQYF
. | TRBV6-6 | CASSSRDKRYTF
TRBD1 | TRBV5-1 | CASSKLPGQGYEQYF
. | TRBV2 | CAGRVSGANVLTF
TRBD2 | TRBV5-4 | CASSLVLAGAGDTQYF
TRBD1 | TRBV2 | CASSAGQGNTEAFF
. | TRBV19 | CASKGPGVLNIQYF
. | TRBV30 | CAWSPAGYEQYF
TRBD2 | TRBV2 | CASSELSGSTDTQYF
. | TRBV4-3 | CASSQVAQEFHNSPLHF